This T cell receptor (beta chain) is from a study of T cells in Graves' hyperthyroidism and ophthalmopathy (dated by TCRdb to the late 2010s). The study in broad terms: Peripheral blood samples were taken at initial diagnosis, before any treatment was given. Whether ophthalmopathy could be predicted prospectively was tested in an independent validation cohort made up of about 20 hyperthyroidism patients plus 17 patients who later progressed to ophthalmopathy. In addition, the study compared T-cell repertoires in thyroid tissue and in blood from over 5 Graves' hyperthyroidism patients. Once sampling was done, hyperthyroidism patients were given methimazole at a starting dose of 30 mg daily, whereas ophthalmopathy patients were given high-dose intravenous methylprednisolone. TCR V-J signatures able to tell the groups apart were searched for in a discovery cohort of 95 or so patients, of whom fewer than 45 had Graves' ophthalmopathy and more than 55 had stable Graves' hyperthyroidism. The roughly 91 discovery patients were randomly divided into training and test sets at a 7:3 ratio. According to the paper, TCR Vbeta CDR3 sequencing was carried out on 135 peripheral blood samples, which came from 40 to 45 ophthalmopathy, under 80 hyperthyroidism and about 17 progressor patients. Broader findings and caveats from the paper: No statistical method was used to set the sample size in advance, and investigators knew the group allocation. In cross-validation, a model built on a 13 V-J signature told ophthalmopathy apart from stable hyperthyroidism with over 85% sensitivity and about 81% specificity, and in testing the same model reached 80%/75%. In validation, the model predicted progression to ophthalmopathy with approximately 69% sensitivity and 72% to 75% specificity, a median of 6.5 months before onset. Blood samples also contained most of the expanded thyroid clonotypes (frequency above 0.001), which suggests that blood repertoires may reflect thyroid immune responses.

Clipping removes 2 bases from V and 6 bases from J, with 7 as the unmatched junction base count. Reading the germline V gene (reference sequence) gives CDR1 PRHDT and CDR2 FYEKMQ. The CDR3 runs 15 residues from the cysteine to the phenylalanine. The entry retains the CDR3 DNA only, 45 bases that are in frame from base 1. The TCR beta CDR3 regions were amplified from RNA transcripts. The first round of RT-PCR for the TCR CDR3 was performed with the HTBI primer set and the Qiagen OneStep RT-PCR kit. The libraries were constructed in a second round of multiplex PCR and then size-selected and purified. Sequencing of the libraries was done on an Illumina HiSeq2000 using paired-end 100 bp reads. The paper's processing steps were these. SOAPnuke was used to process the raw data, removing reads that contained adapters or uncalled bases, had a mean Phred below 15, or lacked an exact match to the constant primer or identifier. High-quality paired reads were merged with COPE v1.2.5, and unique nucleotide sequences were defined as clonotypes. MiTCR v1.1 was used to align the clonotypes against IMGT TRBV, TRBD and TRBJ reference segments. Only V-J combinations with frequency above 0.0001, covering roughly 99% of repertoires, were analysed. A TCS score was defined as the ratio between F50 (clonal expansion) and ExV (chaos), using BLOSUM62-based TCRdist between CDR3 peptides within each V-J. Welch's t-statistics and random forest reduced around 510 V-J features to 13, which were used in a naive Bayes classifier (R e1071). TCRdb handled the public reads itself, with Q25 trimming in fastp and clone calling in MiXCR, and kept productive beta chains. Here each entry gathers all rows of one CDR3 protein and keeps the most common genes and DNA. The V and J calls and clone size are TCRdb's, not the authors'. In this sample the table shows approximately 380,000 distinct CDR3 sequences, approximately 20% of which occur a single time. The ten largest make up about 3.5% of the sample.

Stable Graves' hyperthyroidism was defined as no progression to ophthalmopathy during 18 months of follow-up. Hyperthyroidism patients were newly diagnosed, with disease duration under 2 months, and aged 18 to 65 years. The study excluded patients with uncontrolled infections, other autoimmune diseases, pregnancy or lactation. Diagnoses were based on clinical symptoms, serum thyroxine and TRAb, thyroid ultrasound and orbital computed tomography. PBMCs were isolated from roughly 10 ml of fresh peripheral blood by Ficoll-Paque density gradient centrifugation. Total RNA was extracted using Trizol reagent, and RNA quality was assessed on an Agilent 2100 Bioanalyzer. This clonotype was detected ten times or more. It lacks a known antigen. Within one base of it there is no much larger clone, and no base qualities were kept.

Input material: blood. Recombination linked TRBV13 to TRBJ2-5, and TRBD2 matches 9 of the central bases. This clonotype was obtained from a young woman with Graves' hyperthyroidism. The base sequence is TGTGCCAGCAGCTTATGGGGACTAGCAGGAAAGACCCAGTACTTC. Its protein reads: CASSLWGLAGKTQYF.